One sample yielded the 7 T cell receptor beta chains listed below, sequenced in a study of blood T cell repertoires in COVID-19. Clones were read by immunoSEQ multiplex PCR, and TCRdb kept only the in-frame ones, dropping some. The sample carries approximately 210,000 clones, about four fifths recorded once. The sequenced material came from peripheral blood. These TCRs come from a man in his fifties with active or convalescent COVID-19.

This clone was counted a single time. CDR3 residues: CAWSPRQELAKNIQYF. The CDR3, as DNA: TGTGCCTGGAGTCCTAGACAGGAACTAGCCAAAAACATTCAGTACTTC. The gene calls are TRBV30 and TRBJ2-4, with D perhaps matching TRBD1 (6 bases). Germline-derived CDR1 and CDR2 are GTSNPN and SVGIG (reference sequence). The CDR3 has 16 amino acids. V dropped 2 bases and J dropped 0 bases, with 14 bases sitting between them.

The chain joins TRBV7-2 to TRBJ2-3; perhaps TRBD2 as D (6 bases). Per germline, CDR1 SGHTA and CDR2 FQGNSA. V was clipped by 3 bases and J by 4 bases, with 8 bases between them. This CDR3 comprises 13 residues. This CDR3 is CASSFAGSDTQYF. For the CDR3, the DNA is TGTGCCAGCAGCTTTGCGGGGTCAGATACGCAGTATTTT.

The chain has TRBV11-2 and TRBJ2-6, with 15 bases matching TRBD2. This CDR3 has 18 residues. Germline V CDR1 and CDR2: SGHAT, FQNNGV. After removal of 5 bases from V and 1 base from J, the junction contained 3 bases not matched to a gene. The CDR3 nucleotides are TGTGCCAGCAGCAAGGGACTAGCGGGAGGTTCTGGGGCCAACGTCCTGACTTTC. Translating it yields CASSKGLAGGSGANVLTF.

The J gene is TRBJ1-6, the V gene TRBV3-1 (or the pseudogene TRBV3-2), with a possible D match to TRBD1 (5 bases). V was clipped by 1 base and J by 6 bases, with 13 bases between them. CDR3 length equals 16 residues. In germline, CDR1 is LGHDT, CDR2 YNNKEL (reference sequence). DNA of the CDR3: TGTGCCAGCAGCCAAGGGGGGGTCGGGGGTAATTCACCCCTCCACTTT. The encoded protein is CASSQGGVGGNSPLHF.

This clone has only one observation. The V call is TRBV7-9, the J call TRBJ2-1; 12 bases line up with TRBD2. Germline trimming cut 7 bases from V and 10 bases from J; bases unmatched to any gene: 23. The length of the CDR3 is 19 residues. CDR1 and CDR2 (germline): SEHNR, FQNEAQ (reference sequence). The CDR3 nucleotides read TGTGCCAGCATCCAGACTAGCGGGGGCCCAATTCGGCCTGACGGGGAGCAGTTCTTC. Protein product: CASIQTSGGPIRPDGEQFF. Complete variable domain (other parts from reference TRBV7-9 and TRBJ2-1): DTGVSQNPRHKITKRGQNVTFRCDPISEHNRLYWYRQTLGQGPEFLTYFQNEAQLEKSRLLSDRFSAERPKGSFSTLEIQRTEQGDSAMYLCASIQTSGGPIRPDGEQFFGPGTRLTVL.

The CDR3 DNA follows: TGTGCCAGCAGTGAATACCCGACTAGCGCCGGGGAGCTGTTTTTT. Translated: CASSEYPTSAGELFF. The chain combines TRBV25-1 with TRBJ2-2; 8 nucleotides agree with TRBD2. Germline CDR1 MGHDK, CDR2 SYGVNS. The CDR3 spans 15 residues. V shed 0 bases, J shed 6 bases, and the junction held 3 bases outside the gene matches.

The chain joins TRBV7-5 to TRBJ1-1; the listed D gene, TRBD1, was not tested against the DNA. TRBV7-5 is assigned pseudogene status. There are 14 residues in the CDR3. The CDR3 DNA is TGTGCCAGAAGCCGGACAGGGAAGAACACTGAAGCTTTCTTT. Translation: CARSRTGKNTEAFF.